This entry lists 32 T cell receptor beta chains sequenced from one sample in a study of monozygotic twins with inflammatory bowel disease. TCRdb processed the 5' RACE reads again and assigns one entry to each CDR3 protein, with no DNA. This repertoire includes approximately 330,000 distinct CDR3 sequences. The sequenced sample was blood. These receptors originate from a human donor with ulcerative colitis or Crohn's disease, or a healthy co-twin of an affected twin (not recorded which).

The V and J genes are TRBV5-1 and TRBJ2-7; the TRBD1 assignment by TCRdb is unverifiable without DNA. Germline-derived CDR1 and CDR2 are SGHRS and YFSETQ. The CDR3 is made up of 15 amino acids. CDR3 residues: CASSSTGGDFDEQYF.

V is TRBV20-1 and J is TRBJ1-2; with no DNA, the TCRdb D assignment of TRBD1 cannot be verified. Per the germline V gene, CDR1 is DFQATT and CDR2 is SNEGSKA (reference sequence). This CDR3 spans 15 amino acids. The CDR3 is CSARVVGGRGSDYTF.

The rearrangement joins TRBV7-9 to TRBJ2-1; TCRdb's D call of TRBD1 is untestable without DNA. The CDR3 sequence is 15 residues long. The germline V gene has CDR1 SEHNR and CDR2 FQNEAQ (reference sequence). This CDR3 reads CASSPLGGLANEQFF.

V usage is TRBV3-1 and J usage is TRBJ1-1. Germline V gene lookup returns CDR1 LGHDT and CDR2 YNNKEL (reference sequence). The CDR3 is 14 amino acids. The CDR3 here is CASSQVFSNTEAFF.

The genes are TRBV20-1 and TRBJ2-4; checking the TCRdb D call of TRBD1 is not possible without DNA. Germline CDR1 reads DFQATT; CDR2 reads SNEGSKA (reference sequence). This CDR3 is built from 15 residues. The CDR3 sequence: CSARPGTLAKNIQYF.

This chain links TRBV18 with TRBJ1-5; TCRdb reports TRBD1, a call that lacks DNA to check it against. CDR3 length: 15 residues. The germline V gene has CDR1 KGHSH and CDR2 LQKENI. The CDR3: CASSGDRGGHQPQHF.

The chain employs TRBV19 and TRBJ2-7. CDR1 and CDR2 from the germline V gene are LNHDA and SQIVND (reference sequence). This CDR3 has 14 amino acids. CDR3 protein: CASSTGRGSYEQYF.

The chain combines TRBV20-1 with TRBJ2-5; checking the TCRdb D call of TRBD2 is not possible without DNA. Germline lookup yields CDR1 DFQATT and CDR2 SNEGSKA (reference sequence). This CDR3 spans 14 amino acids. CDR3 sequence reads: CSAREAGEGETQYF.

This sequence joins TRBV5-1 and TRBJ2-5; the D gene TCRdb calls, TRBD1, cannot be checked with no DNA. This CDR3 has 16 residues. Germline-derived CDR1 and CDR2 are SGHRS and YFSETQ. The CDR3 reads CASSPRRDRFQETQYF.

The chain carries TRBV12-3 or TRBV12-4 and TRBJ2-7; TCRdb proposes TRBD2, but this gene call is untestable without DNA. The CDR3 runs 14 residues. CDR3: CASTVSGRVYEQYF.

V and J are TRBV19 and TRBJ2-7. Germline lookup yields CDR1 LNHDA and CDR2 SQIVND (reference sequence). This CDR3 contains 12 residues. The CDR3 spells CASSTIGVEQYF.

CDR3 in amino acids: CSARSPTGAFF. The gene calls are TRBV20-1 and TRBJ1-1. The CDR3 is 11 amino acids. CDR1 and CDR2 from the germline V gene are DFQATT and SNEGSKA (reference sequence).

The chain employs TRBV6-1 and TRBJ2-7; the TRBD1 assignment by TCRdb is unverifiable without DNA. The CDR3 contains 13 residues. Germline CDR1 MNHNS, CDR2 SASEGT. This CDR3 reads CASSESLRGEQYF.

This chain links TRBV18 with TRBJ1-4; TCRdb designates TRBD1, a call that cannot be tested without DNA. The CDR3 spans 20 residues. CDR1 is KGHSH, CDR2 LQKENI, per germline. CDR3 protein: CASSLQPGGLARSTNEKLFF.

The rearrangement links TRBV19 to TRBJ1-5. Germline CDR1 and CDR2: LNHDA and SQIVND (reference sequence). The CDR3 has 14 amino acids. CDR3 region: CASSIPTSNQPQHF.

The chain links TRBV5-1 to TRBJ1-2; no DNA is available, so the TRBD1 call from TCRdb remains unchecked. Germline CDR1 SGHRS, CDR2 YFSETQ. The CDR3 extends over 15 amino acids. The CDR3 sequence: CASSSRDRGSYGYTF.

The chain employs TRBV20-1 and TRBJ2-1; lacking DNA, the TRBD1 call made by TCRdb goes unchecked. The length of the CDR3 is 15 residues. Germline lookup yields CDR1 DFQATT and CDR2 SNEGSKA (reference sequence). The CDR3 sequence: CSAAVGRGAVDEQFF.

This rearrangement joins TRBV12-3 or TRBV12-4 to TRBJ1-3. The length of the CDR3 is 12 residues. This CDR3 reads CASTGPGNTIYF.

V usage is TRBV15 and J usage is TRBJ2-3. This CDR3 comprises 16 residues. Germline CDR1 reads LNHNV; CDR2 reads YYDKDF (reference sequence). CDR3 sequence: CATSRDEVAGTDTQYF.

CDR3 sequence reads: CASSQPGTTALTSTDTQYF. V gene TRBV4-2 combines with J gene TRBJ2-3; TCRdb names TRBD1, which stays unverified in the absence of DNA. This CDR3 has 19 amino acids. From germline, CDR1 is LGHNA and CDR2 YNFKEQ.

The chain links TRBV30 to TRBJ2-5. The CDR3 has 13 residues. Germline V gene lookup returns CDR1 GTSNPN and CDR2 SVGIG (reference sequence). Here the CDR3 reads CAWSLRNQETQYF.

This chain links TRBV20-1 with TRBJ2-7; TCRdb lists TRBD2, though no DNA is available to test this call. CDR1 and CDR2 (germline): DFQATT, SNEGSKA (reference sequence). This CDR3 has 13 residues. This chain's CDR3 is CSAVGLESYEQYF.

The chain links TRBV5-1 to TRBJ2-1; TCRdb calls TRBD2, which cannot be checked without DNA. CDR3 length: 14 amino acids. The germline V gene encodes CDR1 SGHRS and CDR2 YFSETQ. Here the CDR3 reads CASSLGRELNEQFF.

V gene TRBV7-2 combines with J gene TRBJ2-3; TCRdb designates TRBD1, a call that cannot be tested without DNA. The V gene's germline CDR1 is SGHTA and CDR2 FQGNSA. The CDR3 spans 15 residues. The CDR3 loop reads CASSLTGQTTDTQYF.

V and J are TRBV5-1 and TRBJ1-6; without DNA, the TCRdb call of TRBD1 cannot be checked. Germline V gene data show CDR1 as SGHRS and CDR2 as YFSETQ. This CDR3 region has 15 residues. The CDR3 region is CASSYTGIPGSPLHF.

The chain links TRBV24-1 to TRBJ2-7; the D call from TCRdb, TRBD1, cannot be confirmed without DNA. The CDR3 is 15 amino acids. Per the germline V gene, CDR1 is KGHDR and CDR2 is SFDVKD. CDR3: CATSDPGQGMDEQYF.

V usage is TRBV5-1 and J usage is TRBJ2-3; with no DNA, the TCRdb D assignment of TRBD1 cannot be verified. Germline CDR1 SGHRS, CDR2 YFSETQ. This CDR3 region has 16 residues. Here the CDR3 reads CASSPGAGGFTDTQYF.

The chain joins TRBV7-9 to TRBJ2-7; the TCRdb call, TRBD2, lacks DNA for checking. Per the germline V gene, CDR1 is SEHNR and CDR2 is FQNEAQ (reference sequence). The CDR3 sequence is 15 residues long. The CDR3 is CASSLSSGSGYEQYF. Drawing the rest from reference TRBV7-9 and TRBJ2-7, the complete variable domain is DTGVSQNPRHKITKRGQNVTFRCDPISEHNRLYWYRQTLGQGPEFLTYFQNEAQLEKSRLLSDRFSAERPKGSFSTLEIQRTEQGDSAMYLCASSLSSGSGYEQYFGPGTRLTVT.

The chain recombines TRBV5-1 with TRBJ1-3; TCRdb indicates TRBD1, and absent DNA this call remains unverified. CDR3 length: 17 residues. Per the germline V gene, CDR1 is SGHRS and CDR2 is YFSETQ. CDR3 protein: CASSFGAQGPSGNTIYF. Filled out from reference TRBV5-1 and TRBJ1-3, the complete variable domain reads KAGVTQTPRYLIKTRGQQVTLSCSPISGHRSVSWYQQTPGQGLQFLFEYFSETQRNKGNFPGRFSGRQFSNSRSEMNVSTLELGDSALYLCASSFGAQGPSGNTIYFGEGSWLTVV.

The chain links TRBV27 to TRBJ1-5. In germline, CDR1 is MNHEY, CDR2 SMNVEV (reference sequence). This CDR3 is 14 amino acids long. Here the CDR3 reads CASSYGVGNQPQHF.

The chain carries TRBV7-3 and TRBJ2-3; the TRBD2 assignment by TCRdb is unverifiable without DNA. CDR1 is SGHTA and CDR2 is FQGTGA in the germline V gene. This CDR3 spans 16 amino acids. CDR3 protein: CASSPTGTSGRPAQYF. Variable domain in full (rest from reference TRBV7-3 and TRBJ2-3): GAGVSQTPSNKVTEKGKYVELRCDPISGHTALYWYRQSLGQGPEFLIYFQGTGAADDSGLPNDRFFAVRPEGSVSTLKIQRTERGDSAVYLCASSPTGTSGRPAQYFGPGTRLTVL.

The V call is TRBV9, the J call TRBJ1-3; TCRdb selects TRBD1, and the lack of DNA leaves this call unchecked. This CDR3 contains 15 residues. Germline loops: CDR1 SGDLS, CDR2 YYNGEE. CDR3 sequence reads: CASSVEGVAGNTIYF.